The 32 T cell receptor beta chains given below trace back to one sample, sequenced in a study of PD-L1 blockade in urothelial cancer. Generated by immunoSEQ multiplex PCR, the TCRdb table keeps only in-frame clones and is missing some. The sample lists about 76,000 clones; around 93% were seen once. Time point denoted: peripheral blood 6 weeks after treatment start. Specimen: PBMCs, collected around atezolizumab (anti-PD-L1) treatment. These receptors were obtained from a woman of 80 years or more with urothelial cancer.

V usage is TRBV30 and J usage is TRBJ2-5; D possibly corresponds to TRBD1 (6 bases). Per the germline V gene, CDR1 is GTSNPN and CDR2 is SVGIG (reference sequence). Trimming stripped 7 bases from V and 4 bases from J, with 16 bases between. CDR3 length: 13 amino acids. CDR3 residues: CASAGTTTETQYF. CDR3 in DNA: TGTGCCTCGGCCGGGACAACAACAGAGACCCAGTACTTC.

The table lists this clone with a few counts. The chain carries TRBV5-1 and TRBJ2-2; TRBD2 matches 14 bases. Germline CDR1 reads SGHRS; CDR2 reads YFSETQ. The CDR3 sequence is 21 residues long. V was pared by 4 bases and J by 6 bases, with 20 bases of the junction left unmatched. This chain's CDR3 is CASSPSTGGTSGRGLPGELFF. The CDR3 bases are TGCGCCAGCAGCCCAAGCACGGGCGGGACTAGCGGGAGAGGTCTTCCCGGGGAGCTGTTTTTT.

V usage is TRBV11-2 and J usage is TRBJ2-1; 11 bases agree with TRBD2. The CDR3 is 15 residues long. V was clipped by 7 bases and J by 8 bases; unmatched bases: 10. Germline loops: CDR1 SGHAT, CDR2 FQNNGV. CDR3 coding DNA: TGTGCCAGCACCCTACAGACTAGCGGGACGGATGAGCAGTTCTTC. It specifies CASTLQTSGTDEQFF.

The V and J genes are TRBV7-9 and TRBJ2-3; TRBD2 matches 8 bases. CDR3 length: 18 residues. Germline trimming cut 1 base from V and 4 bases from J; bases unmatched to any gene: 13. Germline CDR1 reads SEHNR; CDR2 reads FQNEAQ (reference sequence). The chain's CDR3 is CASSLGLRGGRSPDTQYF. The DNA for the CDR3 is TGTGCCAGCAGCTTAGGGTTGCGAGGCGGGAGGAGCCCAGATACGCAGTATTTT.

The chain carries TRBV28 and TRBJ2-3; weak D call: TRBD2 (5 bases). Germline V gene data show CDR1 as MDHEN and CDR2 as SYDVKM. Trimming took off 5 bases at V and 6 bases at J, with 15 bases between the two ends. CDR3 size: 14 residues. CDR3 residues: CASSPGGQVDTQYF. The DNA for the CDR3 is TGTGCCAGCAGTCCTGGCGGGCAGGTCGATACGCAGTATTTT.

V usage is TRBV27 and J usage is TRBJ1-5, with D tentatively TRBD1 (6 bases). The ends were cut back, 5 bases at V and 6 bases at J, with 11 bases in the middle. CDR3 length equals 13 residues. In germline, CDR1 is MNHEY, CDR2 SMNVEV (reference sequence). The CDR3 sequence: CASSPNRVQPQHF. For the CDR3, the DNA is TGTGCCAGCAGTCCGAACAGGGTTCAGCCCCAGCATTTT.

The J gene is TRBJ1-4, the V gene TRBV6-1, with D perhaps TRBD1 (6 bases). The CDR3 has 14 amino acids. Per germline, CDR1 MNHNS and CDR2 SASEGT. V dropped 6 bases and J dropped 1 base, with 9 bases sitting between them. The CDR3 nucleotides are TGTGCCAGCAGGCCCAGGGGAACTAATGAAAAACTGTTTTTT. It codes for CASRPRGTNEKLFF.

The chain has TRBV5-4 and TRBJ2-2, with 8 nucleotides matching TRBD2. The CDR3 runs to 15 residues. Germline CDR1 reads SGHNT; CDR2 reads YYREEE (reference sequence). V gave up 1 base and J gave up 6 bases; unmatched junction bases: 5. This CDR3 reads CASSLSIAGSGELFF. The CDR3 DNA sequence: TGTGCCAGCAGCTTGTCGATAGCGGGGTCCGGGGAGCTGTTTTTT.

CDR3: CASSYSLAGVDNEQFF. The CDR3, as DNA: TGCGCCAGCAGCTACTCACTAGCGGGAGTTGACAATGAGCAGTTCTTC. The chain employs TRBV5-1 and TRBJ2-1, with 11 positions matching TRBD2. The CDR3 runs 16 residues. V lost 3 bases to trimming and J lost 5 bases; unmatched junction nucleotides: 7. Germline V lookup: CDR1 SGHRS, CDR2 YFSETQ.

The rearrangement joins TRBV7-7 to TRBJ1-1; 11 bases agree with TRBD1. The CDR3 has 18 residues. The V gene end was trimmed by 5 bases and the J gene end by 1 base; junction bases not matched to a gene: 12. CDR1 and CDR2 (germline): SSHAT, FNYEAQ (reference sequence). CDR3 sequence: CASSLGGTGGQSNTEAFF. The CDR3 DNA reads TGTGCCAGCAGCCTAGGCGGGACAGGGGGACAATCGAACACTGAAGCTTTCTTT.

The gene calls are TRBV4-1 and TRBJ2-6, with 7 positions matching TRBD1. The CDR3 is 15 residues long. Germline CDR1 is MGHRA and CDR2 is YSYEKL. Trimming removed 6 bases from V and 6 bases from J; junction bases left unmatched: 8. In DNA, the CDR3 is TGCGCCAGCAGACAGGTGGGACAGAAGGCCAACGTCCTGACTTTC. It is translated as CASRQVGQKANVLTF.

The chain has TRBV27 and TRBJ1-2; D possibly corresponds to TRBD1 (6 bases). Germline V gene lookup returns CDR1 MNHEY and CDR2 SMNVEV (reference sequence). The CDR3 covers 14 residues. The V gene lost 2 bases and the J gene lost 0 bases, with 7 bases spanning the gap. In DNA form, the CDR3 reads TGTGCCAGCAGTTTAACAGGGACTAACTATGGCTACACCTTC. This translates into CASSLTGTNYGYTF.

The V gene is TRBV28, the J gene TRBJ1-1; 9 bases are a match to TRBD1. Per the germline V gene, CDR1 is MDHEN and CDR2 is SYDVKM. Trimming at V came to 4 bases and at J to 2 bases, leaving 5 bases not matched to a gene. The CDR3 totals 15 residues. The CDR3 reads CASSSGQGRNTEAFF. CDR3 bases: TGTGCCAGCAGTTCGGGACAGGGAAGAAACACTGAAGCTTTCTTT.

This rearrangement joins TRBV7-6 to TRBJ2-5; D unresolved. Trimming left V 1 base short and J 5 bases short, with 8 bases between. Looked up from germline, CDR1 is SGHVS and CDR2 is FNYEAQ. There are 13 residues in the CDR3. CDR3 sequence reads: CASSLGARETQYF. The CDR3 DNA is TGTGCCAGCAGCTTAGGTGCTCGGGAGACCCAGTACTTC.

The V gene is TRBV7-9, the J gene TRBJ2-6; 7 bases fit TRBD1. Germline V gene data show CDR1 as SEHNR and CDR2 as FQNEAQ (reference sequence). The CDR3 extends over 18 amino acids. Trimming cost V 5 bases and J 2 bases; bases outside gene matches: 12. The CDR3 sequence: CASSISLRGTAGANVLTF. The CDR3 nucleotides are TGTGCCAGCAGCATTTCCCTCAGGGGGACGGCTGGGGCCAACGTCCTGACTTTC.

J is TRBJ2-5 and V is TRBV5-1; TRBD2 matches at 7 bases. The CDR3 totals 14 residues. Trimming cost V 0 bases and J 5 bases; bases outside gene matches: 4. The V gene's germline CDR1 is SGHRS and CDR2 YFSETQ. The CDR3 DNA follows: TGCGCCAGCAGCTTGGCCTTGCGGGGGGAGACCCAGTACTTC. It yields the protein CASSLALRGETQYF.

The rearrangement joins TRBV30 to TRBJ1-5, with 9 bases matching TRBD1. Germline V gene sequence: CDR1 GTSNPN, CDR2 SVGIG (reference sequence). This CDR3 has 16 residues. J was trimmed by 5 bases and V by 2 bases; bases with no gene match: 10. DNA of the CDR3: TGTGCCTGGAGTTTGAAAAAACAGGGGGCTGATCAGCCCCAGCATTTT. It is translated as CAWSLKKQGADQPQHF.

The chain combines TRBV6-4 with TRBJ2-7; 10 bases align to TRBD1. Germline V gene sequence: CDR1 MRHNA, CDR2 SNTAGT. This CDR3 comprises 14 residues. The ends lost 4 bases at V and 4 bases at J; junction bases unmatched: 4. The chain's CDR3 is CASSATGGYYEQYF. CDR3 nucleotides: TGTGCCAGCAGTGCGACAGGGGGCTATTACGAGCAGTACTTC.

The chain recombines TRBV7-8 with TRBJ1-2; tentatively, D is TRBD1 (5 bases). Trimming shortened V by 7 bases and J by 8 bases, and 17 bases separated the two germline ends. The CDR3 is made up of 13 amino acids. Germline V gene data show CDR1 as SGHVS and CDR2 as FQNEAQ. The CDR3 here is CASTPGGIWGYTF. DNA of the CDR3: TGTGCCAGCACCCCTGGGGGGATCTGGGGCTACACCTTC.

The chain recombines TRBV10-1 with TRBJ2-2; tentatively, D is TRBD1 (6 bases). Germline V lookup: CDR1 WNHNN, CDR2 SYGVQD (reference sequence). The CDR3 has 16 residues. V was pared by 6 bases and J by 1 base, with 15 bases between. The CDR3 loop is CASSVTGTLNTGELFF. CDR3 in DNA: TGCGCCAGCAGCGTAACCGGGACACTGAACACCGGGGAGCTGTTTTTT.

Regarding this clone: A read error may account for a junction end that differs from germline. This rearrangement joins TRBV7-6 to TRBJ1-5; tentatively, D is TRBD1 (5 bases). CDR1 and CDR2 (germline): SGHVS, FNYEAQ. This CDR3 contains 15 residues. The CDR3 spells CASSLAQGPTQPQHF. The CDR3 nucleotides read TGTGCCAGCAGCCTAGCCCAGGGTCCGACTCAGCCCCAGCATTTT.

The chain uses TRBV19 and TRBJ1-5; 9 bases fit TRBD1. The CDR3 has 14 amino acids. The germline CDR1 and CDR2 sequences are LNHDA and SQIVND (reference sequence). Unmatched junction bases numbered 8, after V lost 7 bases and J lost 7 bases. In DNA, the CDR3 is TGTGCCAGTACCGGGACAGGGATATGGCAGCCCCAGCATTTT. Protein: CASTGTGIWQPQHF.

The V gene is TRBV18, the J gene TRBJ1-1, with 7 bases identical to TRBD1. From germline, CDR1 is KGHSH and CDR2 LQKENI. This CDR3 is built from 14 residues. With 6 bases clipped from V and 1 base from J, the junction kept 5 bases outside the gene matches. The CDR3 region has the DNA TGTGCCAGCTCTCTGGGACAGCAGAACACTGAAGCTTTCTTT. Its protein is CASSLGQQNTEAFF. The entire variable domain, with the rest obtained from reference TRBV18 and TRBJ1-1, is as follows: NAGVMQNPRHLVRRRGQEARLRCSPMKGHSHVYWYRQLPEEGLKFMVYLQKENIIDESGMPKERFSAEFPKEGPSILRIQQVVRGDSAAYFCASSLGQQNTEAFFGQGTRLTVV.

The rearrangement uses TRBV28 and TRBJ2-3; D may be TRBD1 (6 bases). This CDR3 is 14 amino acids long. V was trimmed by 6 bases and J by 3 bases, leaving 13 bases between them. Germline CDR1 and CDR2: MDHEN and SYDVKM. DNA of the CDR3: TGTGCCAGCAGCAAAGGGGGAGCAACAGATACGCAGTATTTT. Translating gives CASSKGGATDTQYF.

This chain uses TRBV4-1 with TRBJ1-2, with 7 positions matching TRBD1. After removal of 3 bases from V and 7 bases from J, the junction contained 8 bases not matched to a gene. The CDR3 loop spans 14 amino acids. Germline values: CDR1 MGHRA, CDR2 YSYEKL. The CDR3 is CASSQTGFLAGYTF. The CDR3 bases are TGCGCCAGCAGCCAGACAGGGTTTCTGGCTGGCTACACCTTC.

The rearrangement uses TRBV29-1 and TRBJ2-1; 11 nucleotides line up with TRBD2. Looked up from germline, CDR1 is SQVTM and CDR2 is ANQGSEA. The J segment lost 8 bases and the V segment lost 5 bases, leaving 17 bases of the junction unmatched. The CDR3 is made up of 17 amino acids. The CDR3 coding sequence is TGCAGCGTTTGGGGGGGGACTAGCGGTGAGGGTAATGATGAGCAGTTCTTC. Its translation: CSVWGGTSGEGNDEQFF.

CDR3: CASSLRNTEAFF. Here the CDR3 DNA reads TGTGCCAGCAGCTTGCGGAACACTGAAGCTTTCTTT. The chain uses TRBV5-6 and TRBJ1-1; D not certain. V lost 1 base and J lost 1, with 2 bases in between. The CDR3 contains 12 residues. Germline CDR1 SGHDT, CDR2 YYEEEE.

The gene calls are TRBV5-5 and TRBJ2-5, with a weak D call TRBD2 (5 bases). Trimming left V 3 bases short and J 7 bases short, with 13 bases between. This CDR3 has 13 amino acids. Germline V gene lookup returns CDR1 SGHKS and CDR2 YYEKEE (reference sequence). The CDR3 protein is CASSWTHIATQYF. DNA for the CDR3: TGTGCCAGCAGCTGGACTCACATTGCGACCCAGTACTTC.

The genes are TRBV15 and TRBJ2-1; TRBD2 matches at 12 bases. The CDR3 is 17 residues long. CDR1 is LNHNV, CDR2 YYDKDF, per germline (reference sequence). Trimming at V came to 5 bases and at J to 0 bases, leaving 5 bases not matched to a gene. Written as DNA, the CDR3 is TGTGCCACCAGCCCCGGGACTAGCGGGTACTCCTACAATGAGCAGTTCTTC. Protein: CATSPGTSGYSYNEQFF.

V is TRBV28 and J is TRBJ2-7; 8 nucleotides line up with TRBD2. V gave up 3 bases and J gave up 4 bases; unmatched junction bases: 5. Germline CDR1 MDHEN, CDR2 SYDVKM. The CDR3 spans 14 residues. The CDR3, as DNA: TGTGCCAGCAGTTTTCGGGGGGGTTTGTACGAGCAGTACTTC. Its protein is CASSFRGGLYEQYF.

The chain carries TRBV7-8 and TRBJ1-3; a possible D gene is TRBD1 (5 bases). Trimming left V 2 bases short and J 7 bases short, with 12 bases between. CDR1 is SGHVS, CDR2 FQNEAQ, per germline. The CDR3 consists of 14 residues. CDR3 loop: CASSLRTRGNTIYF. The CDR3 nucleotides read TGTGCCAGCAGCTTACGAACCCGGGGGAACACCATATATTTT.

V is TRBV6-6 and J is TRBJ2-3; TRBD2 might be the D (6 bases). The V end lost 5 bases, the J end lost 1 base, and 10 bases lay between the germline ends. Germline V gene lookup returns CDR1 MNHNY and CDR2 SVGAGI (reference sequence). This CDR3 has 14 amino acids. This CDR3 is CASSPGGGTDTQYF. The CDR3 nucleotides are TGTGCCAGCAGTCCCGGGGGAGGCACAGATACGCAGTATTTT.